The 24 T cell receptor beta chains listed next were all sequenced from one sample in a study of a mutant IDH1 vaccine in newly diagnosed glioma. TCRdb's copy holds only in-frame clones and misses some; the assay was immunoSEQ multiplex PCR. The sample shows approximately 50,000 clones, over 60% of them seen only once. Time point denoted: week 47, end of study. Alongside topical imiquimod, each dose of vaccine comprised 300 ug of mutant IDH1 20-mer peptide. Their antigen targets remain unknown. The specimen comprised PBMCs, sampled from a glioma patient whose treatment included an IDH1 peptide vaccine. Source of these receptors: a woman aged 40 to 50 with glioma. Some clones in this sample may be carry-over from other donors' samples.

V is TRBV7-2 and J is TRBJ1-4, with D perhaps matching TRBD1 (5 bases). With 3 bases removed from V and 1 base from J, the gap between germline ends came to 15 bases. Germline V gene sequence: CDR1 SGHTA, CDR2 FQGNSA. The CDR3 contains 17 residues. CDR3: CASSFGRRQGTNEKLFF. As DNA, the CDR3 is TGTGCCAGCAGCTTTGGCAGGCGGCAGGGAACTAATGAAAAACTGTTTTTT.

This sequence joins TRBV9 and TRBJ1-1; 8 bases agree with TRBD1. V lost 0 bases and J lost 0; bases outside the gene matches: 4. Germline V gives CDR1 SGDLS, CDR2 YYNGEE. This CDR3 is 16 amino acids long. CDR3 residues: CASSVVPDRVNTEAFF. CDR3 coding DNA: TGTGCCAGCAGCGTAGTCCCGGACAGGGTGAACACTGAAGCTTTCTTT.

This clone ranks as medium-sized. This rearrangement joins TRBV9 to TRBJ1-1; D is unclear. Germline CDR1 reads SGDLS; CDR2 reads YYNGEE. The CDR3 has 13 residues. Trimming stripped 2 bases from V and 2 bases from J, with 7 bases between. Written as DNA, the CDR3 is TGTGCCAGCAGCGTTGACACAAACACTGAAGCTTTCTTT. It codes for CASSVDTNTEAFF.

This chain joins TRBV5-1 and TRBJ2-3; 9 bases agree with TRBD1. Trimming at V came to 2 bases and at J to 6 bases, leaving 7 bases not matched to a gene. Looked up from germline, CDR1 is SGHRS and CDR2 is YFSETQ. The CDR3 covers 15 residues. The CDR3 is CASSLSGQGYDTQYF. The CDR3 DNA is TGCGCCAGCAGCTTATCGGGACAGGGTTACGATACGCAGTATTTT. Looking up the rest from reference TRBV5-1 and TRBJ2-3 gives the full variable domain: KAGVTQTPRYLIKTRGQQVTLSCSPISGHRSVSWYQQTPGQGLQFLFEYFSETQRNKGNFPGRFSGRQFSNSRSEMNVSTLELGDSALYLCASSLSGQGYDTQYFGPGTRLTVL.

This clone was counted between two and nine times. The chain employs TRBV7-9 and TRBJ2-3; D is ambiguous. CDR1 SEHNR and CDR2 FQNEAQ come from the germline V gene (reference sequence). The CDR3 sequence is 13 residues long. Trimming shortened V by 1 base and J by 9 bases, and 11 bases separated the two germline ends. For the CDR3, the DNA is TGTGCCAGCAGCTTAGAACCTTTATCCACGCAGTATTTT. Translating gives CASSLEPLSTQYF.

This clone was found a few times. The rearrangement uses TRBV7-2 and TRBJ1-1, with D possibly TRBD1 on 5 matching bases. This CDR3 contains 15 residues. Trimming took 5 bases from V and 1 from J, leaving 14 bases between them. CDR1 is SGHTA and CDR2 is FQGNSA in the germline V gene. The CDR3 reads CASSPRSQGNTEAFF. Written as DNA, the CDR3 is TGTGCCAGCAGCCCCCGAAGTCAGGGGAACACTGAAGCTTTCTTT.

The chain uses TRBV30 and TRBJ2-5, with 9 bases lining up with TRBD2. In germline, CDR1 is GTSNPN, CDR2 SVGIG (reference sequence). The CDR3 consists of 14 residues. Unmatched junction bases numbered 1, after V lost 2 bases and J lost 0 bases. In DNA, the CDR3 is TGTGCCTGGAGTAGCGGGGGGTACCAAGAGACCCAGTACTTC. The encoded protein is CAWSSGGYQETQYF.

This chain joins TRBV2 and TRBJ2-7, with 15 bases aligning to TRBD2. Losses at the gene ends were 7 bases for V and 7 bases for J; bases not matched to a gene: 8. Germline loops: CDR1 SNHLY, CDR2 FYNNEI. The CDR3 length is 15 residues. The CDR3 DNA reads as TGTGCCAGCACCAGGACTAGCGGGGGGGCCGGTGAGCAGTACTTC. It yields the protein CASTRTSGGAGEQYF. The full variable domain, rest sourced from reference TRBV2 and TRBJ2-7, is EPEVTQTPSHQVTQMGQEVILRCVPISNHLYFYWYRQILGQKVEFLVSFYNNEISEKSEIFDDQFSVERPDGSNFTLKIRSTKLEDSAMYFCASTRTSGGAGEQYFGPGTRLTVT.

The CDR3 DNA follows: TGTGCCAGCGGACGACAGGGCCAGCAGTACTTC. It codes for CASGRQGQQYF. This chain connects TRBV25-1 to TRBJ2-7; 7 bases agree with TRBD1. The CDR3 totals 11 residues. V was pared by 8 bases and J by 8 bases, with 6 bases of the junction left unmatched. Germline-derived CDR1 and CDR2 are MGHDK and SYGVNS.

The rearrangement uses TRBV10-3 and TRBJ1-2, with 8 bases identical to TRBD1. CDR3 length equals 17 residues. The V and J ends lost 3 bases and 2 bases, in that order; junction bases with no gene match: 11. The germline V gene encodes CDR1 ENHRY and CDR2 SYGVKD. CDR3 in amino acids: CAISDPRQGRSNYGYTF. DNA of the CDR3: TGTGCCATCAGTGACCCACGACAGGGGCGTTCGAACTATGGCTACACCTTC.

The CDR3 coding sequence is TGTGCCAGCAGCTCCTTTGCAACTAATGAAAAACTGTTTTTT. Its protein is CASSSFATNEKLFF. This chain uses TRBV6-6 with TRBJ1-4; D not resolved. V was pared by 6 bases and J by 0 bases, with 8 bases between. There are 14 residues in the CDR3. CDR1 and CDR2 from the germline V gene are MNHNY and SVGAGI (reference sequence).

This chain connects TRBV10-1 to TRBJ2-5; TRBD1 matches 7 bases. This CDR3 region has 15 residues. J gave up 3 bases and V 6 bases, and 10 bases lay outside the gene matches. The V gene's germline CDR1 is WNHNN and CDR2 SYGVQD (reference sequence). DNA of the CDR3: TGCGCCAGCAGGGGTAAGGGGGCGGTGGAAGAGACCCAGTACTTC. It is translated as CASRGKGAVEETQYF.

This clone was detected a few times. The chain has TRBV2 and TRBJ1-5; unclear D gene. CDR1 is SNHLY and CDR2 is FYNNEI in the germline V gene. This CDR3 region has 13 residues. V gave up 5 bases and J gave up 1 base, with 6 bases separating them. CDR3 sequence (DNA): TGTGCCAGCAGTACAGACAGCAATCAGCCCCAGCATTTT. Residues: CASSTDSNQPQHF. Using reference TRBV2 and TRBJ1-5 for the parts outside the CDR3, the full variable domain is EPEVTQTPSHQVTQMGQEVILRCVPISNHLYFYWYRQILGQKVEFLVSFYNNEISEKSEIFDDQFSVERPDGSNFTLKIRSTKLEDSAMYFCASSTDSNQPQHFGDGTRLSIL.

Concerning this clone itself: The junction differs from germline at one of its ends, possibly a read error. CDR3 DNA sequence: TGTGCCAGTAGCTTCGACAGACTGGACTATGCTTTC. Translated: CASSFDRLDYAF. J is TRBJ2-6 and V is TRBV19, with D possibly matching TRBD2 (6 bases). Germline V lookup: CDR1 LNHDA, CDR2 SQIVND (reference sequence). The CDR3 length is 12 residues.

V and J are TRBV27 and TRBJ1-3, with D possibly being TRBD1 (5 bases). This CDR3 region has 13 residues. Trimming stripped 6 bases from V and 9 bases from J, with 15 bases between. The germline V gene has CDR1 MNHEY and CDR2 SMNVEV (reference sequence). The CDR3 coding sequence is TGTGCCAGCAGGGGGCACGGATTGGGCACCATATATTTT. Translation gives CASRGHGLGTIYF.

This clone was seen a single time. V gene TRBV29-1 combines with J gene TRBJ1-5; no definite D call. The CDR3 runs to 12 residues. With 4 bases removed from V and 4 bases from J, the gap between germline ends came to 8 bases. CDR1 is SQVTM and CDR2 is ANQGSEA in the germline V gene. CDR3 in DNA: TGCAGCGTTGCCCTCAGGAATCAGCCCCAGCATTTT. Translating it yields CSVALRNQPQHF.

The V and J genes are TRBV2 and TRBJ2-7, with a weak D call TRBD2 (5 bases). The length of the CDR3 is 13 residues. The germline CDR1 and CDR2 sequences are SNHLY and FYNNEI. V was cut by 3 bases and J by 6 bases, with 12 bases left in between. CDR3 nucleotides: TGTGCCAGCAGTGAGATTCGACGGGGCGAGCAGTACTTC. Translation gives CASSEIRRGEQYF.

This clone has just a few counts. The V and J genes are TRBV25-1 and TRBJ2-7, with 7 nucleotides matching TRBD2. The CDR3 has 18 amino acids. J lost 2 bases, V lost 9 bases, and 22 bases had no gene match. Germline V gene sequence: CDR1 MGHDK, CDR2 SYGVNS. The CDR3 loop is CASQSTSATIGAPYEQYF. The CDR3 DNA sequence: TGTGCCAGTCAATCAACTAGCGCCACAATAGGTGCCCCCTACGAGCAGTACTTC.

The rearrangement uses TRBV9 and TRBJ2-2; D not resolved. Looked up from germline, CDR1 is SGDLS and CDR2 is YYNGEE. The CDR3 extends over 14 amino acids. The V end lost 1 base, the J end lost 5 bases, and 9 bases lay between the germline ends. The CDR3 sequence is CASSVRLETGELFF. In DNA form, the CDR3 reads TGTGCCAGCAGCGTACGGCTAGAAACCGGGGAGCTGTTTTTT.

V usage is TRBV6-5 and J usage is TRBJ1-3; the match to TRBD1 covers 9 bases. Losses at the gene ends were 6 bases for V and 7 bases for J; bases not matched to a gene: 10. The CDR3 totals 15 residues. CDR1 is MNHEY and CDR2 is SVGAGI in the germline V gene. The CDR3 DNA reads as TGTGCCAGCAGCACCGGGACAGGGCGGCGGAACACCATATATTTT. Residues: CASSTGTGRRNTIYF.

V is TRBV4-1 and J is TRBJ1-6; TRBD1 aligns across 8 bases. The germline V gene has CDR1 MGHRA and CDR2 YSYEKL. Trimming removed 0 bases from V and 6 bases from J; junction bases left unmatched: 4. The CDR3 contains 16 residues. Here the CDR3 reads CASSQDPGGRNSPLHF. CDR3 bases: TGCGCCAGCAGCCAAGACCCAGGGGGCCGTAATTCACCCCTCCACTTT.

This rearrangement joins TRBV6-6 to TRBJ2-7; D is unresolved. Between the trimmed V and J ends, which lost 8 bases and 3 bases, there was a span of 14 bases. This CDR3 region has 13 residues. Germline V gene data show CDR1 as MNHNY and CDR2 as SVGAGI (reference sequence). CDR3 protein: CASGRGGVYEQYF. CDR3 DNA: TGTGCCAGCGGCCGAGGCGGAGTCTACGAGCAGTACTTC.

The chain is built from TRBV15 and TRBJ1-2, with D possibly being TRBD1 (5 bases). The CDR3 is 14 residues long. V was trimmed by 0 bases and J by 8 bases, leaving 13 bases between them. Germline V lookup: CDR1 LNHNV, CDR2 YYDKDF (reference sequence). CDR3: CATSRDLQVRGYTF. The DNA for the CDR3 is TGTGCCACCAGCAGAGATCTACAGGTTCGGGGCTACACCTTC.

V and J are TRBV5-1 and TRBJ2-5; TRBD2 matches 9 bases. This CDR3 contains 18 residues. Germline V gives CDR1 SGHRS, CDR2 YFSETQ. Unmatched junction bases numbered 14, after V lost 0 bases and J lost 5 bases. The CDR3 here is CASSLAMAGGGVGETQYF. The CDR3 DNA reads as TGCGCCAGCAGCTTGGCCATGGCTGGCGGGGGGGTTGGGGAGACCCAGTACTTC.